Listed here are 15 T cell receptor beta chains from one sample, sequenced in a study of blood T cell repertoires in COVID-19. The table came from immunoSEQ multiplex PCR; TCRdb's copy has only in-frame clones and leaves some out. The repertoire holds roughly 73,000 clones, with roughly 76% as singletons. Material: peripheral blood. These receptors were obtained from a woman in her seventies with acute or convalescent COVID-19.

This chain links TRBV11-2 with TRBJ1-1, with D possibly TRBD1 on 6 matching bases. The CDR3 is 12 residues long. Trimming left V 5 bases short and J 11 bases short, with 15 bases between. The germline V gene has CDR1 SGHAT and CDR2 FQNNGV. This CDR3 reads CASSLMRQEAFF. CDR3 bases: TGTGCCAGCAGCCTCATGCGACAGGAGGCTTTCTTT.

The rearrangement links TRBV27 to TRBJ1-5; tentative D call: TRBD1 (5 bases). Trimming pared 1 base from V and 0 bases from J, leaving 10 bases between. The CDR3 covers 16 residues. The germline gives CDR1 MNHEY, CDR2 SMNVEV (reference sequence). The DNA for the CDR3 is TGTGCCAGCAGTTTATGGGGCTCCCCTAGCAATCAGCCCCAGCATTTT. Its translation: CASSLWGSPSNQPQHF.

This clone was picked up one time. The V gene is TRBV2, the J gene TRBJ1-5; tentative D call: TRBD1 (5 bases). CDR1 and CDR2 (germline): SNHLY, FYNNEI. Trimming left V 4 bases short and J 1 base short, with 14 bases between. There are 16 residues in the CDR3. The CDR3 spells CASSAPPGASNQPQHF. The CDR3 DNA sequence: TGTGCCAGCAGTGCCCCCCCTGGGGCGAGCAATCAGCCCCAGCATTTT.

This chain joins TRBV15 and TRBJ1-5; D gene uncertain. This CDR3 has 15 amino acids. Germline values: CDR1 LNHNV, CDR2 YYDKDF (reference sequence). V lost 0 bases and J 1 base, leaving 7 bases between the germline ends. CDR3: CATSREQRSNQPQHF. The DNA of the CDR3 is TGTGCCACCAGCAGAGAGCAGCGAAGCAATCAGCCCCAGCATTTT.

The chain couples TRBV7-6 to TRBJ2-1, with 11 positions matching TRBD2. The CDR3 contains 17 residues. Germline V gene sequence: CDR1 SGHVS, CDR2 FNYEAQ. V gave up 0 bases and J gave up 2 bases; unmatched junction bases: 3. CDR3 DNA sequence: TGTGCCAGCAGCTTAGCTAGCGGGAGGGCCCCCTACAATGAGCAGTTCTTC. Translation: CASSLASGRAPYNEQFF.

V gene TRBV19 combines with J gene TRBJ1-5; D might be TRBD1 (6 bases). V was shortened by 3 bases and J by 1 base, with 13 bases between the two germline ends. CDR1 and CDR2 from the germline V gene are LNHDA and SQIVND (reference sequence). This CDR3 is 16 amino acids long. As DNA, the CDR3 is TGTGCCAGTAGTATGAGGCCTCAGGGGAGCAATCAGCCCCAGCATTTT. It translates to CASSMRPQGSNQPQHF.

This rearrangement joins TRBV5-1 to TRBJ2-5, with 7 bases lining up with TRBD2. This CDR3 is 15 amino acids long. CDR1 is SGHRS and CDR2 is YFSETQ in the germline V gene. V shed 0 bases, J shed 5 bases, and the junction held 7 bases outside the gene matches. The CDR3 sequence is CASSLAGGREETQYF. DNA of the CDR3: TGCGCCAGCAGCTTGGCCGGGGGGAGGGAGGAGACCCAGTACTTC.

This chain links TRBV7-3 with TRBJ2-5; 8 bases map to TRBD2. With V trimmed by 1 base and J by 3 bases, 1 base remained unmatched. Germline CDR1 SGHTA, CDR2 FQGTGA. The length of the CDR3 is 14 residues. In DNA form, the CDR3 reads TGTGCCAGCAGCTTAAGCGGGGGGAAAGAGACCCAGTACTTC. Its protein is CASSLSGGKETQYF.

This chain links TRBV5-4 with TRBJ1-3; D not resolved. V lost 4 bases and J lost 4, with 12 bases in between. This CDR3 has 14 amino acids. Germline V CDR1 and CDR2: SGHNT, YYREEE (reference sequence). CDR3 DNA sequence: TGTGCCAGCAGCGCACTAAACACGGGAAACACCATATATTTT. This codes for CASSALNTGNTIYF.

The V call is TRBV11-2, the J call TRBJ2-3, with D perhaps TRBD1 (5 bases). Germline CDR1 is SGHAT and CDR2 is FQNNGV. V lost 5 bases and J lost 7, with 19 bases in between. CDR3 length: 15 amino acids. The CDR3: CASSSLKQKGNTQYF. CDR3 in DNA: TGTGCCAGCAGCAGTCTAAAGCAGAAGGGGAATACGCAGTATTTT.

The V gene is TRBV6-6, the J gene TRBJ2-1; 10 bases match TRBD2. The J segment lost 4 bases and the V segment lost 5 bases, leaving 8 bases of the junction unmatched. CDR3 length equals 16 residues. The V gene's germline CDR1 is MNHNY and CDR2 SVGAGI (reference sequence). The CDR3 DNA follows: TGTGCCAGCAGTGGACTACTAGCGGGAAATTACAATGAGCAGTTCTTC. Protein sequence: CASSGLLAGNYNEQFF.

The chain links TRBV6-1 to TRBJ1-5, with D perhaps matching TRBD1 (6 bases). CDR3 length equals 14 residues. V shed 3 bases and J shed 3 bases, with 9 bases lying between them. CDR1 MNHNS and CDR2 SASEGT come from the germline V gene. Written as DNA, the CDR3 is TGTGCCAGCAGTGACACAGGGTACAATCAGCCCCAGCATTTT. Its translation: CASSDTGYNQPQHF.

The V and J genes are TRBV28 and TRBJ1-5; D is possibly TRBD1 (6 bases). The CDR3 runs to 16 residues. Germline V gene lookup returns CDR1 MDHEN and CDR2 SYDVKM. Trimming left V 4 bases short and J 5 bases short, with 18 bases between. The CDR3 is CASSSRRGLGDQPQHF. CDR3 DNA: TGTGCCAGCAGTTCCCGCAGGGGCCTGGGGGATCAGCCCCAGCATTTT.

The J gene is TRBJ1-1, the V gene TRBV28; D perhaps matches TRBD1 (6 bases). Germline V gene lookup returns CDR1 MDHEN and CDR2 SYDVKM. Trimming cost V 8 bases and J 8 bases, with 24 bases left between them. The CDR3 runs 15 residues. CDR3 amino acids: CASGSWEAGAQEAFF. CDR3 DNA sequence: TGTGCCAGCGGGTCGTGGGAGGCGGGGGCCCAAGAAGCTTTCTTT.

V is TRBV10-3 and J is TRBJ1-2; 9 nucleotides align to TRBD1. Germline values: CDR1 ENHRY, CDR2 SYGVKD. This CDR3 has 15 residues. V trimming: 8 bases; J trimming: 4 bases; junction bases outside the gene matches: 11. The CDR3 region is CAISGTGRLSYGYTF. CDR3 sequence (DNA): TGTGCCATCTCCGGGACAGGGCGCCTAAGCTATGGCTACACCTTC.